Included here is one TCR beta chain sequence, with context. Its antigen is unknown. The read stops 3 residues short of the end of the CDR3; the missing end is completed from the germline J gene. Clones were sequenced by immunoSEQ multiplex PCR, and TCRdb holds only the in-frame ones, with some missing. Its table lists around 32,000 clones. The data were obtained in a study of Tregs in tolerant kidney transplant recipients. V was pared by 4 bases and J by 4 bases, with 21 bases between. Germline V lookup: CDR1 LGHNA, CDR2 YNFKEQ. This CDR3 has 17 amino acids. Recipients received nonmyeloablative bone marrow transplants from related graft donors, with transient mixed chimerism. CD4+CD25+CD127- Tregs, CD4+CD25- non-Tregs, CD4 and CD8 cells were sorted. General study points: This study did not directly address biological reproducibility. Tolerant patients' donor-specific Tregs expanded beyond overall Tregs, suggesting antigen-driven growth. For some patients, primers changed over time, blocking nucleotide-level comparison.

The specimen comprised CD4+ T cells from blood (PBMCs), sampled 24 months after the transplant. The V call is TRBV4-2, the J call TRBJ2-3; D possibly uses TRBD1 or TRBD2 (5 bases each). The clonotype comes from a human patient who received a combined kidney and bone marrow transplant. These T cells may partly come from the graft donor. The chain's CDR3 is CASSPLRRGEGSDTQYF. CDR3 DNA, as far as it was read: TGTGCCAGCAGCCCTCTCCGTCGAGGGGAAGGGTCAGATACG.